The T cell receptor (beta chain) under discussion was sequenced for a study of blood T cell repertoires in COVID-19. Study information: There were acute and convalescent COVID-19 samples, and they came from the United States, Italy and Spain. Sources were T cells, B-cell-depleted T cells, or PBMCs; the material itself was cDNA or gDNA.

Original analysis: Amplifying reference gene primers gave estimates of nucleated cell counts. Produced via immunoSEQ multiplex PCR; TCRdb's table is partial and in-frame only. V, J and clone size were drawn from that table, and D and trimming were deduced from the DNA. The sample lists 45,000 to 65,000 clones; around nine tenths were seen once. In its sample, this clone was seen once. CDR3 length: 14 residues. The germline V and J ends were trimmed by 7 bases and 6 bases, with 17 bases remaining between them. From germline, CDR1 is SGHAT and CDR2 FQDESV (reference sequence). The sequencing input was peripheral blood. This clonotype was obtained from a human donor in a cohort sampled during active COVID-19. This chain uses TRBV11-1 with TRBJ2-3; tentative D call: TRBD2 (5 bases). CDR3 nucleotides: TGTGCCAGCATAAGGAGTCTGGGAGTCGATACGCAGTATTTT. It specifies CASIRSLGVDTQYF.